Shown below are 19 T cell receptor beta chains from a single sample sequenced in a study of monozygotic twins with inflammatory bowel disease. TCRdb re-called the 5' RACE reads and gives one entry per CDR3 protein, without DNA. This table lists 200,000 to 250,000 distinct CDR3 sequences. The specimen sequenced was blood. All receptors derive from a human donor with ulcerative colitis or Crohn's disease, or a healthy co-twin of an affected twin (not recorded which).

The J gene is TRBJ1-2, the V gene TRBV6-5; TCRdb's D call, TRBD1, is unchecked because there is no DNA. Germline V gene data show CDR1 as MNHEY and CDR2 as SVGAGI. The CDR3 spans 14 residues. The CDR3 is CASSYSDSSYGYTF.

This rearrangement joins TRBV28 to TRBJ2-6; TCRdb indicates TRBD1, and absent DNA this call remains unverified. Per germline, CDR1 MDHEN and CDR2 SYDVKM. This CDR3 spans 16 amino acids. The CDR3 reads CASTTGGSSGANVLTF.

The gene calls are TRBV30 and TRBJ2-1; TCRdb gives TRBD2 as the D gene, but with no DNA this cannot be confirmed. CDR1 and CDR2 (germline): GTSNPN, SVGIG (reference sequence). The CDR3 is 16 residues long. The CDR3 is CAWSVSIAGTYNEQFF.

CDR3 sequence: CASSFDRGNEQFF. This chain joins TRBV7-7 and TRBJ2-1; TCRdb selects TRBD1, and the lack of DNA leaves this call unchecked. This CDR3 region has 13 residues. CDR1 is SSHAT and CDR2 is FNYEAQ in the germline V gene (reference sequence).

The chain employs TRBV5-1 and TRBJ1-1; TCRdb lists TRBD1, though no DNA is available to test this call. Germline V CDR1 and CDR2: SGHRS, YFSETQ. The CDR3 consists of 15 residues. The chain's CDR3 is CASSSAGTPNTEAFF.

The rearrangement uses TRBV7-9 and TRBJ2-1. The CDR3 contains 14 residues. Germline V gene sequence: CDR1 SEHNR, CDR2 FQNEAQ (reference sequence). CDR3 residues: CASSSRGVYNEQFF.

V is TRBV20-1 and J is TRBJ1-5; TCRdb calls TRBD1, which cannot be checked without DNA. Germline V gene lookup returns CDR1 DFQATT and CDR2 SNEGSKA (reference sequence). The CDR3 has 15 residues. This chain's CDR3 is CSARQGDNSNQPQHF.

The rearrangement links TRBV18 to TRBJ1-1. This CDR3 region has 12 residues. CDR1 is KGHSH, CDR2 LQKENI, per germline. The CDR3 loop reads CASSPTGFEAFF.

The V and J genes are TRBV5-1 and TRBJ2-1; without DNA, the TCRdb call of TRBD2 cannot be checked. Germline CDR1 is SGHRS and CDR2 is YFSETQ. This CDR3 is 15 amino acids long. The CDR3 protein is CASSFQSYSYNEQFF.

The chain is built from TRBV12-3 or TRBV12-4 and TRBJ2-3; TCRdb designates TRBD2, a call that cannot be tested without DNA. There are 15 residues in the CDR3. CDR3 sequence reads: CASSSGSESADTQYF.

The chain joins TRBV4-3 to TRBJ2-1; the D call from TCRdb, TRBD2, cannot be confirmed without DNA. Germline V gene lookup returns CDR1 LGHNA and CDR2 YSLEER. The CDR3 extends over 16 amino acids. CDR3 loop: CASSQEIAGYYNEQFF.

The chain links TRBV12-3 or TRBV12-4 to TRBJ2-2; TCRdb names TRBD2, which stays unverified in the absence of DNA. The CDR3 is 15 amino acids. This CDR3 is CACGRSGRGTGELFF.

The gene calls are TRBV20-1 and TRBJ2-3; as DNA is missing, the TRBD1 call by TCRdb cannot be tested. The CDR3 sequence is 15 residues long. Germline values: CDR1 DFQATT, CDR2 SNEGSKA (reference sequence). The CDR3 region is CSARALAGDKDTQYF.

V and J are TRBV12-3 or TRBV12-4 and TRBJ2-1; the TCRdb D gene call, TRBD1, has no DNA to confirm it. The length of the CDR3 is 13 residues. The CDR3 here is CASSALNRNEQFF.

The rearrangement uses TRBV6-5 and TRBJ1-1. The CDR3 runs to 12 residues. Germline CDR1 MNHEY, CDR2 SVGAGI. The CDR3 protein is CASSYRDSEAFF.

The chain combines TRBV5-1 with TRBJ2-1; TCRdb's D call, TRBD2, is unchecked because there is no DNA. Germline V gives CDR1 SGHRS, CDR2 YFSETQ. CDR3 size: 15 residues. CDR3 sequence reads: CASSWTSGGYNEQFF. The complete variable domain, with remaining parts taken from reference TRBV5-1 and TRBJ2-1, reads KAGVTQTPRYLIKTRGQQVTLSCSPISGHRSVSWYQQTPGQGLQFLFEYFSETQRNKGNFPGRFSGRQFSNSRSEMNVSTLELGDSALYLCASSWTSGGYNEQFFGPGTRLTVL.

The rearrangement links TRBV14 to TRBJ2-7; TCRdb reports TRBD2, a call that lacks DNA to check it against. The germline gives CDR1 SGHDN, CDR2 FVKESK. CDR3 length: 15 residues. The CDR3 protein is CASSPGLAGFREQYF.

The J gene is TRBJ1-4, the V gene TRBV6-1; as DNA is missing, the TRBD1 call by TCRdb cannot be tested. There are 15 residues in the CDR3. In germline, CDR1 is MNHNS, CDR2 SASEGT. The CDR3 loop is CASSTDRAANEKLFF.

This rearrangement joins TRBV29-1 to TRBJ1-2; TCRdb selects TRBD1, and the lack of DNA leaves this call unchecked. Germline CDR1 and CDR2: SQVTM and ANQGSEA. This CDR3 is built from 12 residues. CDR3 sequence: CSVWGTGNVNTF.